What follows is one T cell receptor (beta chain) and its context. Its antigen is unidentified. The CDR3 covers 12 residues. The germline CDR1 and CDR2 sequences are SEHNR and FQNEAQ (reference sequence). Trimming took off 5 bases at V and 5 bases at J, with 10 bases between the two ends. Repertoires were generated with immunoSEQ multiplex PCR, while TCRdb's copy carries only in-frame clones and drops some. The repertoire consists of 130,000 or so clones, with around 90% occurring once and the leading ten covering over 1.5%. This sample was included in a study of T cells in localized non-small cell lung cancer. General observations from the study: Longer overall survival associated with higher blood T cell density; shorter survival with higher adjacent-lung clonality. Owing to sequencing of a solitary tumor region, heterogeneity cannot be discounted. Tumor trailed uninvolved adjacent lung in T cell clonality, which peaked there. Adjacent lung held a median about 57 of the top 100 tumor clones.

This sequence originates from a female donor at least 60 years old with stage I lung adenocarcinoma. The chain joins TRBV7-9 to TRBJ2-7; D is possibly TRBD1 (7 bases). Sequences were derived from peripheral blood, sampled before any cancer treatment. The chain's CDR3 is CASSDREDEQYF. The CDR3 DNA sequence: TGTGCCAGCAGCGACAGGGAGGACGAGCAGTACTTC. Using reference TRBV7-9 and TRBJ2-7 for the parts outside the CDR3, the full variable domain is DTGVSQNPRHKITKRGQNVTFRCDPISEHNRLYWYRQTLGQGPEFLTYFQNEAQLEKSRLLSDRFSAERPKGSFSTLEIQRTEQGDSAMYLCASSDREDEQYFGPGTRLTVT.